These 2 T cell receptor beta chains share one sample of origin, sequenced in a study of T cells in Graves' hyperthyroidism and ophthalmopathy. Amplification yielded TCR beta CDR3 regions, with RNA transcripts as the source. A set of HTBI primers served as the primers for a first-round RT-PCR of the TCR CDR3. In TCRdb, the multiplex PCR reads were re-called with MiXCR into one record per CDR3 protein. The sample yields almost 250,000 distinct CDR3 sequences, more than 20% seen once. The sequenced sample consisted of blood. The origin of the receptors is a woman aged 40 to 50 with Graves' ophthalmopathy.

V usage is TRBV28 and J usage is TRBJ2-7, with 7 nucleotides matching TRBD1. Germline V gene data show CDR1 as MDHEN and CDR2 as SYDVKM. CDR3 length: 16 amino acids. J was trimmed by 9 bases and V by 2 bases; bases with no gene match: 16. CDR3 sequence reads: CASSLTQGQPSDGQYF. The CDR3, as DNA: TGTGCCAGCAGTTTAACCCAGGGACAGCCGAGCGACGGGCAGTACTTC.

This clonotype was counted many times. The chain has TRBV28 and TRBJ2-7, with D perhaps given as TRBD1 or TRBD2 (7 bases each). The CDR3 runs to 16 residues. Germline V gene data show CDR1 as MDHEN and CDR2 as SYDVKM. Trimming shortened V by 4 bases and J by 3 bases, and 19 bases separated the two germline ends. The CDR3 here is CASSSTRGGGFYEQYF. For the CDR3, the DNA is TGTGCCAGCAGTTCCACCAGGGGGGGAGGATTCTACGAGCAGTACTTC.